The 19 T cell receptor beta chains given below trace back to one sample, sequenced in a study of blood T cell repertoires in COVID-19. Produced via immunoSEQ multiplex PCR; TCRdb's table is partial and in-frame only. The sample has approximately 210,000 clones; more than 70% are singletons. The material sequenced was peripheral blood. All receptors come from an elderly woman with acute or convalescent COVID-19.

This chain connects TRBV28 to TRBJ1-1; no clear D gene. CDR3 size: 14 residues. V was clipped by 6 bases and J by 3 bases, with 14 bases between them. Germline-derived CDR1 and CDR2 are MDHEN and SYDVKM. The CDR3 reads CASSLGISHTEAFF. The CDR3 region has the DNA TGTGCCAGCAGCCTCGGGATTTCCCACACTGAAGCTTTCTTT. The entire variable domain, with the rest obtained from reference TRBV28 and TRBJ1-1, is as follows: DVKVTQSSRYLVKRTGEKVFLECVQDMDHENMFWYRQDPGLGLRLIYFSYDVKMKEKGDIPEGYSVSREKKERFSLILESASTNQTSMYLCASSLGISHTEAFFGQGTRLTVV.

The gene calls are TRBV23-1 and TRBJ1-1; TRBD1 agrees at 7 bases. TRBV23-1 is marked as an open reading frame, function uncertain. The CDR3 is made up of 16 amino acids. V trimming: 3 bases; J trimming: 4 bases; junction bases outside the gene matches: 11. Here the CDR3 DNA reads TGCGCCAGCAGTCAGCCACCAGGGGGACGAGGCACTGAAGCTTTCTTT. Translation gives CASSQPPGGRGTEAFF.

The V call is TRBV11-3, the J call TRBJ1-1, with 10 bases aligning to TRBD1. The CDR3 extends over 14 amino acids. V shed 4 bases, J shed 1 base, and the junction held 0 bases outside the gene matches. Germline V gene sequence: CDR1 SGHNT, CDR2 YENEEA. CDR3 sequence reads: CASSWDRGNTEAFF. CDR3 coding DNA: TGTGCCAGCAGCTGGGACAGGGGGAACACTGAAGCTTTCTTT. The whole variable domain, remainder taken from reference TRBV11-3 and TRBJ1-1, is EAGVVQSPRYKIIEKKQPVAFWCNPISGHNTLYWYLQNLGQGPELLIRYENEEAVDDSQLPKDRFSAERLKGVDSTLKIQPAELGDSAVYLCASSWDRGNTEAFFGQGTRLTVV.

The chain uses TRBV5-3 and TRBJ1-2; D might be TRBD1 (5 bases). TRBV5-3 has ORF status, its function being uncertain. The CDR3 totals 14 residues. With 1 base removed from V and 5 bases from J, the gap between germline ends came to 12 bases. The CDR3 here is CARSLRGERYGYTF. The CDR3 DNA sequence: TGTGCCAGAAGCTTGCGGGGGGAAAGGTATGGCTACACCTTC.

This chain joins TRBV7-9 and TRBJ1-5, with 8 bases matching TRBD1. CDR1 and CDR2 (germline): SEHNR, FQNEAQ (reference sequence). V shed 7 bases and J 5 bases; nucleotides not matched to a gene: 4. The CDR3 length is 13 residues. The CDR3 loop reads CASNQGAHQPQHF. In DNA, the CDR3 is TGTGCCAGCAACCAGGGGGCACATCAGCCCCAGCATTTT.

The chain employs TRBV11-3 and TRBJ2-3; 7 positions agree with TRBD2. Germline CDR1 and CDR2: SGHNT and YENEEA. Losses at the gene ends were 5 bases for V and 5 bases for J; bases not matched to a gene: 10. The CDR3 contains 15 residues. The CDR3 reads CASSIRAGAGDTQYF. DNA for the CDR3: TGTGCCAGCAGCATCCGCGCGGGAGCTGGAGATACGCAGTATTTT.

The count of this clone is one. The chain has TRBV19 and TRBJ1-2, with D perhaps TRBD1 (5 bases). The germline CDR1 and CDR2 sequences are LNHDA and SQIVND (reference sequence). V dropped 9 bases and J dropped 4 bases, with 21 bases sitting between them. CDR3 length: 15 amino acids. In DNA, the CDR3 is TGTGCCAGCGACGGACCCCAGGGCGATTCCTATGGCTACACCTTC. It translates to CASDGPQGDSYGYTF.

This sequence joins TRBV28 and TRBJ1-2; perhaps TRBD1 as D (6 bases). Trimming took off 3 bases at V and 0 bases at J, with 14 bases between the two ends. Germline V gene sequence: CDR1 MDHEN, CDR2 SYDVKM. The CDR3 loop spans 16 amino acids. CDR3 bases: TGTGCCAGCAGTTTCACCCGACAGGTGCCTAACTATGGCTACACCTTC. Its translation is CASSFTRQVPNYGYTF.

The chain is built from TRBV12-3 or TRBV12-4 and TRBJ1-5, with D possibly TRBD1 on 5 matching bases. The CDR3 totals 13 residues. Trimming cost V 3 bases and J 7 bases, with 10 bases left between them. The CDR3 coding sequence is TGTGCCAGCAGTTTGTCAGGGCGCCAGCCCCAGCATTTT. Residues: CASSLSGRQPQHF.

The genes are TRBV5-8 and TRBJ2-7; perhaps TRBD1 as D (6 bases). Germline V lookup: CDR1 SGHTS, CDR2 YDEGEE. V lost 6 bases to trimming and J lost 1 base, with 20 bases between them. The CDR3 is 16 residues long. The CDR3 nucleotides are TGTGCCAGCAACACAAACCCGGGACACCGATCCTACGAGCAGTACTTC. Amino acid sequence: CASNTNPGHRSYEQYF.

This chain joins TRBV3-1 (or the pseudogene TRBV3-2) and TRBJ2-1; the D gene is possibly TRBD1 (5 bases). The V end was cut by 0 bases, the J end by 8 bases, with 17 bases between. Germline V lookup: CDR1 LGHDT, CDR2 YNNKEL (reference sequence). CDR3 length: 16 amino acids. As DNA, the CDR3 is TGTGCCAGCAGCCAAGAAGGGGCAGGGTCAGGCGATGAGCAGTTCTTC. This encodes CASSQEGAGSGDEQFF.

Points on this clone: Additional DNA sequences in this sample encode the identical CDR3. The chain couples TRBV7-2 to TRBJ1-3; unclear D gene. CDR3 size: 14 residues. Trimming removed 5 bases from V and 0 bases from J, with 8 bases in between. Germline V gene lookup returns CDR1 SGHTA and CDR2 FQGNSA. The CDR3 DNA sequence: TGTGCCAGCAGCCCACAGAGCTCTGGAAACACCATATATTTT. As protein: CASSPQSSGNTIYF.

The chain recombines TRBV7-2 with TRBJ2-1; TRBD2 matches 7 bases. There are 17 residues in the CDR3. J gave up 4 bases and V 5 bases, and 14 bases lay outside the gene matches. Germline values: CDR1 SGHTA, CDR2 FQGNSA. The CDR3 DNA is TGTGCCAGCAGCCCCCGACGGGGGGTGCGGTTGTACAATGAGCAGTTCTTC. Translating it yields CASSPRRGVRLYNEQFF.

The chain carries TRBV3-1 (or the pseudogene TRBV3-2) and TRBJ1-1; D is undetermined. CDR3 length: 16 residues. The germline V and J ends were trimmed by 1 base and 0 bases, with 12 bases remaining between them. Germline V gives CDR1 LGHDT, CDR2 YNNKEL (reference sequence). In nucleotides, the CDR3 is TGTGCCAGCAGCCAAGGGCGGCTGTTAATGAACACTGAAGCTTTCTTT. Protein sequence: CASSQGRLLMNTEAFF.

The V call is TRBV19, the J call TRBJ2-1; 12 bases map to TRBD2. Germline V gene data show CDR1 as LNHDA and CDR2 as SQIVND (reference sequence). Losses at the gene ends were 9 bases for V and 8 bases for J; bases not matched to a gene: 8. The CDR3 extends over 14 amino acids. The CDR3 region is CASSRTSGVHEQFF. The DNA of the CDR3 is TGTGCCAGCTCCCGGACTAGCGGGGTGCATGAGCAGTTCTTC.

The CDR3 is CASSPKGDAYQPQHF. The CDR3 DNA sequence: TGTGCCAGCAGCCCTAAGGGGGACGCCTATCAGCCCCAGCATTTT. V and J are TRBV9 and TRBJ1-5, with D possibly matching TRBD1 (6 bases). CDR1 and CDR2 from the germline V gene are SGDLS and YYNGEE. The CDR3 spans 15 residues. Deletions cut 4 bases from V and 5 bases from J, with 16 bases between. Full variable domain (remainder filled in from reference TRBV9 and TRBJ1-5): DSGVTQTPKHLITATGQRVTLRCSPRSGDLSVYWYQQSLDQGLQFLIQYYNGEERAKGNILERFSAQQFPDLHSELNLSSLELGDSALYFCASSPKGDAYQPQHFGDGTRLSIL.

In this sample, this clone turned up once. The rearrangement joins TRBV19 to TRBJ1-2; D might be TRBD1 (6 bases). CDR3 length equals 15 residues. The germline gives CDR1 LNHDA, CDR2 SQIVND (reference sequence). Trimming took off 3 bases at V and 4 bases at J, with 15 bases between the two ends. The CDR3 bases are TGTGCCAGTAGTATGGCGGACAGCTCAAGCTATGGCTACACCTTC. This codes for CASSMADSSSYGYTF.

DNA for the CDR3: TGTGCCAGCTCTCTCGGGATGTTTAGCACAGATACGCAGTATTTT. Its translation: CASSLGMFSTDTQYF. The chain employs TRBV18 and TRBJ2-3, with TRBD2 as a possible D gene (5 bases). V was shortened by 6 bases and J by 0 bases, with 13 bases between the two germline ends. Germline-derived CDR1 and CDR2 are KGHSH and LQKENI. The CDR3 spans 15 residues. The variable domain in full, with the rest retrieved from reference TRBV18 and TRBJ2-3, is NAGVMQNPRHLVRRRGQEARLRCSPMKGHSHVYWYRQLPEEGLKFMVYLQKENIIDESGMPKERFSAEFPKEGPSILRIQQVVRGDSAAYFCASSLGMFSTDTQYFGPGTRLTVL.

This clone was seen just once. The chain joins TRBV7-2 to TRBJ1-2; possible D gene TRBD1, 6 bases. The V end was cut by 0 bases, the J end by 0 bases, with 11 bases between. The CDR3 length is 16 residues. Germline V lookup: CDR1 SGHTA, CDR2 FQGNSA. The CDR3 loop reads CASSLARGGTNYGYTF. Written as DNA, the CDR3 is TGTGCCAGCAGCTTAGCGCGGGGGGGCACTAACTATGGCTACACCTTC.